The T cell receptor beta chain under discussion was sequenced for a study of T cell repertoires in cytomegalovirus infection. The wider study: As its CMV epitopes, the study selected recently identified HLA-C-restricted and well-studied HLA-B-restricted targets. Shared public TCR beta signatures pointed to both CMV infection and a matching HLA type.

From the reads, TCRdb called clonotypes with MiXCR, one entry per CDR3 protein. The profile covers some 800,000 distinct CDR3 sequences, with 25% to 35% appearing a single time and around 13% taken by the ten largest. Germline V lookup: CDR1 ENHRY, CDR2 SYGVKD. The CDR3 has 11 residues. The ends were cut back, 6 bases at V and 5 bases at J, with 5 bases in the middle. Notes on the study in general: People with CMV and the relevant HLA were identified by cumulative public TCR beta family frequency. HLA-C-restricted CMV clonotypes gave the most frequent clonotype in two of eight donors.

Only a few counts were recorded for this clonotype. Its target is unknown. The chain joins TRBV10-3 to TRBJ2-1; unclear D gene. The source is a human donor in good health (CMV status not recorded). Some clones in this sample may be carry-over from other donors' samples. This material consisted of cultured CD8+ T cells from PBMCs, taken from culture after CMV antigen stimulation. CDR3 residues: CAIRINNEQFF. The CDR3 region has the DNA TGTGCCATCAGGATTAACAATGAGCAGTTCTTC.